This passage covers 20 T cell receptor beta chains from one sample sequenced in a study of blood T cell repertoires in COVID-19. The data were produced by immunoSEQ multiplex PCR, yet TCRdb's version contains in-frame clones alone and is incomplete. The repertoire holds approximately 130,000 clones, with around 87% as singletons. The sample was peripheral blood. The receptor source for this set is a man aged 65-85 years with active or convalescent COVID-19.

The rearrangement joins TRBV5-1 to TRBJ2-5; D perhaps matches TRBD1 (6 bases). The V end was cut by 2 bases, the J end by 2 bases, with 19 bases between. Germline V CDR1 and CDR2: SGHRS, YFSETQ. This CDR3 is 17 amino acids long. The CDR3 sequence is CASSFGTRGSSQETQYF. CDR3 in DNA: TGCGCCAGCAGCTTTGGAACTAGGGGGAGTAGTCAAGAGACCCAGTACTTC. Variable domain in full (rest from reference TRBV5-1 and TRBJ2-5): KAGVTQTPRYLIKTRGQQVTLSCSPISGHRSVSWYQQTPGQGLQFLFEYFSETQRNKGNFPGRFSGRQFSNSRSEMNVSTLELGDSALYLCASSFGTRGSSQETQYFGPGTRLLVL.

The chain has TRBV10-3 and TRBJ1-3; D uncertain. The CDR3 contains 13 residues. Deletions cut 6 bases from V and 0 bases from J, with 6 bases between. From germline, CDR1 is ENHRY and CDR2 SYGVKD. CDR3 loop: CAIRSNSGNTIYF. The CDR3 DNA is TGTGCCATCAGGAGTAACTCTGGAAACACCATATATTTT.

Concerning this clone itself: The same CDR3 also results from other DNA sequences found in this sample. The chain uses TRBV18 and TRBJ1-1; tentatively, D is TRBD1 (5 bases). V was cut by 1 base and J by 3 bases, with 6 bases left in between. CDR1 and CDR2 from the germline V gene are KGHSH and LQKENI. The CDR3 covers 13 residues. For the CDR3, the DNA is TGTGCCAGCTCACCACAAGGGGACACTGAAGCTTTCTTT. This sequence encodes CASSPQGDTEAFF.

This sequence joins TRBV18 and TRBJ2-3, with a weak D call TRBD2 (6 bases). V was pared by 3 bases and J by 1 base, with 14 bases between. This CDR3 is built from 16 residues. Germline assignment: CDR1 KGHSH and CDR2 LQKENI. Here the CDR3 DNA reads TGTGCCAGCTCACCCGCGGGGCGGGGAGGCACAGATACGCAGTATTTT. Translating it yields CASSPAGRGGTDTQYF.

This chain uses TRBV3-1 (or the pseudogene TRBV3-2) with TRBJ2-1; D is unclear. V was cut by 0 bases and J by 6 bases, with 9 bases left in between. The CDR3 covers 14 residues. Germline V CDR1 and CDR2: LGHDT, YNNKEL (reference sequence). The CDR3 DNA reads as TGTGCCAGCAGCCAAGATGGGTCAGGCAATGAGCAGTTCTTC. Amino acid sequence: CASSQDGSGNEQFF.

The sample holds one count of this clone. The genes are TRBV7-2 and TRBJ1-2; D gene unclear. The CDR3 runs to 13 residues. Germline V lookup: CDR1 SGHTA, CDR2 FQGNSA. Trimming cost V 6 bases and J 1 base, with 9 bases left between them. The CDR3 sequence is CASSLGVNYGYTF. The CDR3 DNA follows: TGTGCCAGCAGTCTGGGAGTTAACTATGGCTACACCTTC.

V gene TRBV3-1 (or the pseudogene TRBV3-2) combines with J gene TRBJ2-7; D is perhaps TRBD2 (6 bases). Trimming stripped 1 base from V and 11 bases from J, with 12 bases between. This CDR3 contains 12 residues. Germline lookup yields CDR1 LGHDT and CDR2 YNNKEL (reference sequence). Here the CDR3 DNA reads TGTGCCAGCAGCCAAGGGGGGGTAGCGAAGTACTTC. It translates to CASSQGGVAKYF.

The chain recombines TRBV6-5 with TRBJ2-2, with D uncertain. Per germline, CDR1 MNHEY and CDR2 SVGAGI. The CDR3 runs 14 residues. Trimming shortened V by 2 bases and J by 3 bases, and 7 bases separated the two germline ends. The CDR3, as DNA: TGTGCCAGCAGTTACCCAGATTACACCGGGGAGCTGTTTTTT. Amino acids: CASSYPDYTGELFF.

The CDR3 loop reads CASSLAGAYTGELFF. The CDR3 nucleotides are TGTGCCAGCAGTTTAGCGGGGGCCTACACCGGGGAGCTGTTTTTT. The V call is TRBV28, the J call TRBJ2-2, with D possibly being TRBD2 (7 bases). The CDR3 covers 15 residues. V was trimmed by 2 bases and J by 3 bases, leaving 10 bases between them. Germline loops: CDR1 MDHEN, CDR2 SYDVKM.

The chain couples TRBV6-6 to TRBJ2-5; 7 bases map to TRBD2. V lost 8 bases and J lost 3; bases outside the gene matches: 12. The CDR3 spans 15 residues. Germline V gene sequence: CDR1 MNHNY, CDR2 SVGAGI (reference sequence). The CDR3 protein is CASCRENLAEETQYF. As DNA, the CDR3 is TGTGCCAGCTGCAGGGAGAATCTAGCGGAAGAGACCCAGTACTTC.

The chain carries TRBV30 and TRBJ2-3; no firm D call. CDR3 length: 13 residues. The germline V and J ends were trimmed by 2 bases and 8 bases, with 14 bases remaining between them. Germline CDR1 is GTSNPN and CDR2 is SVGIG (reference sequence). CDR3 amino acids: CAWSPPRNGTQYF. The CDR3 DNA follows: TGTGCCTGGAGTCCCCCGAGGAATGGTACGCAGTATTTT.

This chain uses TRBV28 with TRBJ1-5, with TRBD1 as a possible D gene (6 bases). Trimming cost V 5 bases and J 1 base, with 15 bases left between them. The germline V gene has CDR1 MDHEN and CDR2 SYDVKM. The CDR3 totals 16 residues. CDR3 sequence (DNA): TGTGCCAGCAGTAACATACGGGGGGCGAGCAATCAGCCCCAGCATTTT. This codes for CASSNIRGASNQPQHF.

The chain has TRBV7-8 and TRBJ2-2; maybe TRBD2 (6 bases). This CDR3 spans 15 amino acids. The ends were cut back, 3 bases at V and 4 bases at J, with 12 bases in the middle. The germline gives CDR1 SGHVS, CDR2 FQNEAQ. The CDR3 reads CASSFVALATGELFF. DNA of the CDR3: TGTGCCAGCAGCTTTGTCGCACTAGCCACCGGGGAGCTGTTTTTT. Full variable domain (outside the CDR3, taken from reference TRBV7-8 and TRBJ2-2): GAGVSQSPRYKVAKRGQDVALRCDPISGHVSLFWYQQALGQGPEFLTYFQNEAQLDKSGLPSDRFFAERPEGSVSTLKIQRTQQEDSAVYLCASSFVALATGELFFGEGSRLTVL.

This clone was seen once. The chain recombines TRBV5-6 with TRBJ2-7; possible D gene TRBD2, 6 bases. Trimming removed 0 bases from V and 3 bases from J, with 10 bases in between. This CDR3 has 14 residues. Looked up from germline, CDR1 is SGHDT and CDR2 is YYEEEE. The CDR3 DNA reads as TGTGCCAGCAGCTTGGGACTAGGGTACTACGAGCAGTACTTC. It encodes CASSLGLGYYEQYF.

The chain is built from TRBV7-8 and TRBJ2-1, with 10 bases aligning to TRBD2. The germline CDR1 and CDR2 sequences are SGHVS and FQNEAQ. V lost 5 bases and J lost 10; bases outside the gene matches: 14. The CDR3 covers 16 residues. The CDR3 loop reads CASSPLGAGGPQEQFF. CDR3 bases: TGTGCCAGCAGCCCCCTAGGAGCGGGAGGGCCCCAAGAGCAGTTCTTC.

Remarks on this clone: The germline gene is not matched at one end of the junction; a read error may be the cause. The CDR3 is CASSPSSGTTETQYF. The DNA of the CDR3 is TGTGCTAGCAGCCCGTCTAGCGGGACGACAGAGACCCAGTACTTC. The gene calls are TRBV7-7 and TRBJ2-5; 9 bases match TRBD2. The CDR3 loop spans 15 amino acids. Germline V gives CDR1 SSHAT, CDR2 FNYEAQ (reference sequence).

The chain uses TRBV14 and TRBJ2-1; TRBD1 aligns across 7 bases. This CDR3 spans 16 amino acids. Germline CDR1 is SGHDN and CDR2 is FVKESK. Losses at the gene ends were 2 bases for V and 2 bases for J; bases not matched to a gene: 6. CDR3 nucleotide sequence: TGTGCCAGCAGCCAAATGCCGGGACAGCCCTACAATGAGCAGTTCTTC. This codes for CASSQMPGQPYNEQFF.

The chain employs TRBV6-6 and TRBJ2-7; 8 bases are a match to TRBD1. Unmatched junction bases numbered 6, after V lost 2 bases and J lost 3 bases. The CDR3 is made up of 15 amino acids. Germline V lookup: CDR1 MNHNY, CDR2 SVGAGI (reference sequence). The CDR3 bases are TGTGCCAGCAGTTACGTCCAGGGGGCTTTCTACGAGCAGTACTTC. This sequence encodes CASSYVQGAFYEQYF.

The rearrangement links TRBV6-4 to TRBJ1-2; D is perhaps TRBD1 (6 bases). Germline CDR1 reads MRHNA; CDR2 reads SNTAGT. The CDR3 runs to 12 residues. V shed 9 bases and J shed 4 bases, with 12 bases lying between them. The CDR3 reads CASRGQSYGYTF. The DNA of the CDR3 is TGTGCCAGTAGAGGACAGTCCTATGGCTACACCTTC.

This clone was observed a single time. Additional DNA sequences in this sample encode the identical CDR3. The rearrangement links TRBV9 to TRBJ1-5, with no clear D. Germline V gene sequence: CDR1 SGDLS, CDR2 YYNGEE. This CDR3 is built from 13 residues. Trimming stripped 0 bases from V and 2 bases from J, with 3 bases between. CDR3 sequence (DNA): TGTGCCAGCAGCGTAGCTGGCAATCAGCCCCAGCATTTT. It yields the protein CASSVAGNQPQHF.